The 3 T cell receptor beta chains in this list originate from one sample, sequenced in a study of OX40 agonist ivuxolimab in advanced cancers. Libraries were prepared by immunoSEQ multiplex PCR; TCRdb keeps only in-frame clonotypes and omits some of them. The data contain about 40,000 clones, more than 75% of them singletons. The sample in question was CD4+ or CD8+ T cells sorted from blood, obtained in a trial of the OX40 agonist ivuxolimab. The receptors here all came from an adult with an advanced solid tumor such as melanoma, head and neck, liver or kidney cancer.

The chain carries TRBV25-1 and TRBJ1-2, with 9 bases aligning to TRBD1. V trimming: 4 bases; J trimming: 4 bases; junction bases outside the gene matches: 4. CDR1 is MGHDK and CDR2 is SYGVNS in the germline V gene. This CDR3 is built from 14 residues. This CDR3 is CASSATGGGYGYTF. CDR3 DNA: TGTGCCAGCAGTGCGACAGGGGGAGGCTATGGCTACACCTTC.

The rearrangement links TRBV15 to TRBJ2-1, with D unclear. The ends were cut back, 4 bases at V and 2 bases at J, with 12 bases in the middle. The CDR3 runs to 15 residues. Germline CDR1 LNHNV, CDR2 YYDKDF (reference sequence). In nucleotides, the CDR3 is TGTGCCACCAGCAACGGACCGGAGACCTACAATGAGCAGTTCTTC. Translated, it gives CATSNGPETYNEQFF.

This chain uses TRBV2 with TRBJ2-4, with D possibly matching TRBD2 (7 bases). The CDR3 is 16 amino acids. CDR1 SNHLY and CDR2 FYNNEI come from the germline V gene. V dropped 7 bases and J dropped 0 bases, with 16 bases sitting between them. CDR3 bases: TGTGCCAGCAAGGGGGAGGGGGTGGTAGCCAAAAACATTCAGTACTTC. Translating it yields CASKGEGVVAKNIQYF.